This T cell receptor beta chain was recovered during a study of technical replicates of blood from a few donors. Profiling relied on immunoSEQ multiplex PCR, and the TCRdb table lists in-frame clones only, not all of them. The sample contains some 14,000 clones, approximately 88% of which appear only once. Input material: PBMCs. The sequence was collected from a human donor in good health.

The DNA for the CDR3 is TGTGCCAGCAGTGGTCAGGGGGCCTATCAGCCCCAGCATTTT. It is translated as CASSGQGAYQPQHF. The chain uses TRBV2 and TRBJ1-5; TRBD1 agrees at 8 bases. Germline CDR1 is SNHLY and CDR2 is FYNNEI. V shed 4 bases and J 5 bases; nucleotides not matched to a gene: 4. The CDR3 is 14 residues long. The full variable domain, completed using reference TRBV2 and TRBJ1-5, is EPEVTQTPSHQVTQMGQEVILRCVPISNHLYFYWYRQILGQKVEFLVSFYNNEISEKSEIFDDQFSVERPDGSNFTLKIRSTKLEDSAMYFCASSGQGAYQPQHFGDGTRLSIL.